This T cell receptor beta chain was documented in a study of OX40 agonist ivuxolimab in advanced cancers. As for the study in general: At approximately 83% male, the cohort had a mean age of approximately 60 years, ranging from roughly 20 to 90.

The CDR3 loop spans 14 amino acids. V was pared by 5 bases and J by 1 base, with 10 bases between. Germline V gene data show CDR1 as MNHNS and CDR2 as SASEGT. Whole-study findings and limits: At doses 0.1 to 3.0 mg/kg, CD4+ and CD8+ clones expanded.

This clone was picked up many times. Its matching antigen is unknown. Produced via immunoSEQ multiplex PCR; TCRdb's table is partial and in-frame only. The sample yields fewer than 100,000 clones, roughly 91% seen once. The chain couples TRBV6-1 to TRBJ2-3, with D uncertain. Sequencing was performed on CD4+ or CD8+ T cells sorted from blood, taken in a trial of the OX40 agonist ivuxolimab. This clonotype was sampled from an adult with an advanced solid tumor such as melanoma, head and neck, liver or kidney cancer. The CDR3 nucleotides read TGTGCCAGCAGTCCAATGGACGGCACAGATACGCAGTATTTT. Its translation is CASSPMDGTDTQYF.